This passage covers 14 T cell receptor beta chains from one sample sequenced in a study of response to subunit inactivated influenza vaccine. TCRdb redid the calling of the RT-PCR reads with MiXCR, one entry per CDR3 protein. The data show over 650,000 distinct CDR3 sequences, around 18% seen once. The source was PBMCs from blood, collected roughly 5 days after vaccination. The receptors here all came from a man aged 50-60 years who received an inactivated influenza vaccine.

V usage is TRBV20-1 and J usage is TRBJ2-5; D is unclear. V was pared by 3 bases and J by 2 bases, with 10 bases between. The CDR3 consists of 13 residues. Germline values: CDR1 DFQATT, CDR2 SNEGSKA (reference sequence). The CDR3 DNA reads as TGCAGTGCTAGCCTGGCAGCTCAAGAGACCCAGTACTTC. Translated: CSASLAAQETQYF.

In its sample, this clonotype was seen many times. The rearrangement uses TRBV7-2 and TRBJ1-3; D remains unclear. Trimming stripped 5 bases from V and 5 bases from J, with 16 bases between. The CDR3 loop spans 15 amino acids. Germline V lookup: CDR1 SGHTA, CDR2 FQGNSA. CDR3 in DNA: TGTGCCAGCAGCCCATCGGGGAGAGCCAGAAACACCATATATTTT. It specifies CASSPSGRARNTIYF.

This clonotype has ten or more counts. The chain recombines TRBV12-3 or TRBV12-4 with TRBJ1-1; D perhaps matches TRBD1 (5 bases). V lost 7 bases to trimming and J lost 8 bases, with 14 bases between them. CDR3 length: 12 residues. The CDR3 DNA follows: TGTGCCAGCACCCTCGGGACTCCCGAAGCTTTCTTT. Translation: CASTLGTPEAFF.

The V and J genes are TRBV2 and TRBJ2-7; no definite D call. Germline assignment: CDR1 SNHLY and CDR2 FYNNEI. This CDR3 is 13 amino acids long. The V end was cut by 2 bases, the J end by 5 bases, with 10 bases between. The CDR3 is CASSEFLSNEQYF. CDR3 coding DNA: TGTGCCAGCAGTGAATTCTTGTCTAACGAGCAGTACTTC.

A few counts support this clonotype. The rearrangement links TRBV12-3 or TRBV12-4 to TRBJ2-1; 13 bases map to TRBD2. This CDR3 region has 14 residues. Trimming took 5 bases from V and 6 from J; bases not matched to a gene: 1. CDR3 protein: CASSGLAGVNEQFF. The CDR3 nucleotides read TGTGCCAGCAGTGGACTAGCGGGAGTCAATGAGCAGTTCTTC.

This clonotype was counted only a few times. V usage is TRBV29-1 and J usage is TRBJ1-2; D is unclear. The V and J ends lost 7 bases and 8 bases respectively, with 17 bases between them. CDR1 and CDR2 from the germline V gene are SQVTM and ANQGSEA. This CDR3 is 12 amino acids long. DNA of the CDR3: TGCAGCGCCTGGTACCGGCGAGTGGGCTACACCTTC. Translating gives CSAWYRRVGYTF.

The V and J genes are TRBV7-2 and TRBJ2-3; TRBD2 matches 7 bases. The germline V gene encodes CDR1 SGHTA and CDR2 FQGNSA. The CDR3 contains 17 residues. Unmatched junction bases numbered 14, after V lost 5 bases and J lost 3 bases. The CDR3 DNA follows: TGTGCCAGCAGCCCAACCGTTGGGGGGGTCCGGACAGATACGCAGTATTTT. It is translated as CASSPTVGGVRTDTQYF.

The CDR3 sequence: CASSVRDRDVGELFF. CDR3 sequence (DNA): TGTGCCAGCAGCGTTCGGGACAGGGATGTCGGGGAGCTGTTTTTT. The chain has TRBV9 and TRBJ2-2, with 9 nucleotides matching TRBD1. CDR3 length: 15 amino acids. Germline lookup yields CDR1 SGDLS and CDR2 YYNGEE. The trim removed 2 bases at V and 7 bases at J, leaving 6 bases unmatched.

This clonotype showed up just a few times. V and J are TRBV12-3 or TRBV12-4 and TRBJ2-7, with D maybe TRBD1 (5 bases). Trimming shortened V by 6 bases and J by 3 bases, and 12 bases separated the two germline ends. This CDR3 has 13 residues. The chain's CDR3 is CASRPTGDYEQYF. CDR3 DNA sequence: TGTGCCAGCAGACCCACAGGTGACTACGAGCAGTACTTC.

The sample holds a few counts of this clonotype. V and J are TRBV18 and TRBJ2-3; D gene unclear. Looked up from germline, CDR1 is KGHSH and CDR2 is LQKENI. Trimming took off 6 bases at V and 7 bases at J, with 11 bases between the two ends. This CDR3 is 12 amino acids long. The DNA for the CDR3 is TGTGCCAGCTCTTACGAGCGCAATACGCAGTATTTT. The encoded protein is CASSYERNTQYF.

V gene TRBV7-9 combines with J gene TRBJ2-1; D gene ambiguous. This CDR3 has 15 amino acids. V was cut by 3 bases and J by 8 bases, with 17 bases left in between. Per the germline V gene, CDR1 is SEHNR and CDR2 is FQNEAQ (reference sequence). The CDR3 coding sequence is TGTGCCAGCAGCTTTGCCCAGAGATCGAGCGATGAGCAGTTCTTC. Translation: CASSFAQRSSDEQFF.

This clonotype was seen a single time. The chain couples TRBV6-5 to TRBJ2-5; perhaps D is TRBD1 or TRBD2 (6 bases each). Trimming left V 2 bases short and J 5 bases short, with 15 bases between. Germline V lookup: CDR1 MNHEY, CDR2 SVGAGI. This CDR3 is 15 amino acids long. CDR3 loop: CASSYEGGRGETQYF. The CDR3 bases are TGTGCCAGCAGTTACGAGGGGGGCCGGGGGGAGACCCAGTACTTC.

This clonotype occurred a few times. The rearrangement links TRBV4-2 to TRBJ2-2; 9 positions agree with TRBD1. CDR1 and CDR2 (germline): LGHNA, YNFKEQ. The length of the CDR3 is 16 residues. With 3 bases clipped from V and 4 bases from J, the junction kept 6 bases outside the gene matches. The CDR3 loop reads CASSHSGTGSTGELFF. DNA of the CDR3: TGTGCCAGCAGCCACTCCGGGACAGGGTCCACCGGGGAGCTGTTTTTT.

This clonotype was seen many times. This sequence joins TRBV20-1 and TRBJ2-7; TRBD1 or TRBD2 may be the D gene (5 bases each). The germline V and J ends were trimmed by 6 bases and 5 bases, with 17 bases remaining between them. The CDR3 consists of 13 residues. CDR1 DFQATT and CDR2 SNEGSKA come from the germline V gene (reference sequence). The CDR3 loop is CSAVNRDGDEQYF. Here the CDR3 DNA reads TGCAGTGCCGTAAACCGGGACGGAGACGAGCAGTACTTC.